Only a few counts were recorded for the clone carrying this T cell receptor (beta chain). Its antigen remains unknown. The sample originates from a study of T cell repertoires in cytomegalovirus infection. In the study overall: CMV epitopes in the study were HLA-C-restricted (recently identified) and HLA-B-restricted (well studied). Study-wide points: Adding up the frequency of public TCR beta families identified people who carried CMV plus the relevant HLA. Dominating the ex vivo response were TCR beta clonotypes that were CMV-specific and HLA-C-restricted.

Each CDR3 protein gets one entry after TCRdb re-called the reads with MiXCR. The table lists roughly 800,000 distinct CDR3 sequences, 29% of them singletons. Unmatched junction bases numbered 2, after V lost 0 bases and J lost 5 bases. The CDR3 length is 15 residues. CDR1 is MGHRA, CDR2 YSYEKL, per germline. The TCR sequence derives from a human donor in good health (CMV status not recorded). Some clones in this sample may be carry-over from other donors' samples. The chain carries TRBV4-1 and TRBJ2-3; 10 bases fit TRBD2. Here the sequenced sample was cultured CD8+ T cells from PBMCs, taken from culture after CMV antigen stimulation. The CDR3 DNA is TGCGCCAGCAGCCAAGAAAGCGGGGGGGGAGATACGCAGTATTTT. Translating gives CASSQESGGGDTQYF.